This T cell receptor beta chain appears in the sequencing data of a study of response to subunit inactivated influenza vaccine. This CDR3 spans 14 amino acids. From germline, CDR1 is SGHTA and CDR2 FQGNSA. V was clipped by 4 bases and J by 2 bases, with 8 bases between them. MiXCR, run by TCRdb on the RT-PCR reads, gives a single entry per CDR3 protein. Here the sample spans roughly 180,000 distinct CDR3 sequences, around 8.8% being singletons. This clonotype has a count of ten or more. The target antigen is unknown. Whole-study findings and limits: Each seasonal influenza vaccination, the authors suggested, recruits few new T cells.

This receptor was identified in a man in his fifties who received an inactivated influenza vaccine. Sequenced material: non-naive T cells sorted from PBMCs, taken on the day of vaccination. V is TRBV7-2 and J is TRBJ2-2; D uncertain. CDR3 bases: TGTGCCAGCAGCTACGGACCTAACACCGGGGAGCTGTTTTTT. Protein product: CASSYGPNTGELFF.